This is a list of T cell receptor beta chains from one sample in a study of T-cell memory formation after mild COVID-19. TCRdb independently ran MiXCR on the 5' RACE reads; one entry per CDR3 protein. The sample shows approximately 290,000 distinct CDR3 sequences, 15% to 20% of them seen only once. Material: PBMCs or a T cell subset sorted from them (not recorded which). These receptor sequences come from a man aged 18 to 29 who had mild COVID-19 (a few samples of this study predate the infection). Cell type and time point are not known. Each CDR3 is given with its conserved first and last residue. A D gene is named only where the DNA matches it firmly. Clone size appears in some rows only: once, few, many, or a class for an expanded clone.

d_call	clone_size	v_call	j_call	cdr3_nt	cdr3_aa
NA	many	TRBV5-1	TRBJ2-7	TGCGCCAGCAGCCCGGGGCTCCCCTACGAGCAGTACTTC	CASSPGLPYEQYF
TRBD1	NA	TRBV12-3/TRBV12-4	TRBJ1-2	TGTGCCAGCAGCCCAAGACAGGGGAATGGCTACACCTTC	CASSPRQGNGYTF
NA	few	TRBV20-1	TRBJ2-3	TGCAGTGCTAGAGATGGCAGGGTGCACACAGATACGCAGTATTTT	CSARDGRVHTDTQYF
NA	few	TRBV14	TRBJ2-2	TGTGCCAGCAGCCAAGTCGCGTCCGTAGACACCGGGGAGCTGTTTTTT	CASSQVASVDTGELFF
NA	few	TRBV3-1	TRBJ2-3	TGTGCCAGCAGCCAAGGATCGGGAAATACGCAGTATTTT	CASSQGSGNTQYF
NA	few	TRBV7-6	TRBJ2-1	TGTGCCAGCCTACTCCAGGGGGGCCTACGGGGTGAGCAGTTCTTC	CASLLQGGLRGEQFF
TRBD1	NA	TRBV12-3/TRBV12-4	TRBJ1-2	TGTGCCAGCAAACCGGGACAGGGGAACTATGGCTACACCTTC	CASKPGQGNYGYTF
TRBD2	NA	TRBV4-1	TRBJ2-1	TGCGCCAGCGGCGTCCTCCTAGCGGGGGGGGTCGATGAGCAGTTCTTC	CASGVLLAGGVDEQFF
TRBD1	NA	TRBV5-1	TRBJ2-5	TGCGCCAGCAGCGGTTACACAGGGGGCGAAGAGACCCAGTACTTC	CASSGYTGGEETQYF
NA	few	TRBV15	TRBJ2-7	TGTGCCACCAGCAGAGATAAAGGGCTGGGCGAGCAGTACTTC	CATSRDKGLGEQYF
NA	few	TRBV20-1	TRBJ2-1	TGCAGTGCTAGAGATTTCCAGAGGCACAATGAGCAGTTCTTC	CSARDFQRHNEQFF
TRBD1	many	TRBV7-2	TRBJ1-4	TGTGCCAGCAGCCTGACAGGGGTTTGGAATGAAAAACTGTTTTTT	CASSLTGVWNEKLFF
TRBD1	many	TRBV5-1	TRBJ1-1	TGCGCCAGCAGCTTGCTACAGGGGGCAACTGAAGCTTTCTTT	CASSLLQGATEAFF
NA	many	TRBV6-5	TRBJ2-3	TGTGCCAGCAGTGCAGGGGCACTGGGAGATACGCAGTATTTT	CASSAGALGDTQYF
NA	NA	TRBV6-5	TRBJ2-2	TGTGCCAGCAGTTATCCCCAGGGAAATAAGGCCGGGGAGCTGTTTTTT	CASSYPQGNKAGELFF
NA	many	TRBV6-2/TRBV6-3	TRBJ2-1	TGTGCCAGCAGTTCACACATGGGGTTCGGTGAGCAGTTCTTC	CASSSHMGFGEQFF
NA	NA	TRBV7-7	TRBJ2-5	TGTGCCAGCAGCTTAGGAGTCACGCCGAAAGAGACCCAGTACTTC	CASSLGVTPKETQYF
TRBD1	NA	TRBV20-1	TRBJ1-4	TGCAGTGCTCTCGACAGGGATGAAAAACTGTTTTTT	CSALDRDEKLFF
NA	many	TRBV9	TRBJ2-1	TGTGCCAGCAGCGAGACCCTCCTAGCGAGGGCCGATGAGCAGTTCTTC	CASSETLLARADEQFF
TRBD1	many	TRBV6-1	TRBJ1-2	TGTGCCAGCAGTGACCCGGGACAGGGGACCTATGGCTACACCTTC	CASSDPGQGTYGYTF
NA	many	TRBV20-1	TRBJ2-5	TGCAGTGCTAGACAGGATGACCAAGAGACCCAGTACTTC	CSARQDDQETQYF
NA	NA	TRBV19	TRBJ2-2	TGTGCCAGTAGTATAGGATCCGGGTTCGGGGAGCTGTTTTTT	CASSIGSGFGELFF
NA	NA	TRBV5-1	TRBJ2-4	TGCGCCAGCAGCTGGGTTCCGGGACAAAAGAACATTCAGTACTTC	CASSWVPGQKNIQYF
NA	NA	TRBV15	TRBJ2-2	TGTGCCACCAGCAGAGATAGAGGCGGCGCGAACACCGGGGAGCTGTTTTTT	CATSRDRGGANTGELFF
NA	NA	TRBV10-2	TRBJ1-5	TGCGCCAGCAGTGGTCCGGGACCCGAGACGGGTCAGCCCCAGCATTTT	CASSGPGPETGQPQHF
NA	NA	TRBV10-3	TRBJ1-5	TGTGCCGCCAGGGGTATCGGGCAGCCCCAGCATTTT	CAARGIGQPQHF
TRBD1	few	TRBV29-1	TRBJ2-5	TGCAGCGTTGAGGGGGGGGACGGGACAGGGTATATGGAGACCCAGTACTTC	CSVEGGDGTGYMETQYF
TRBD1	few	TRBV5-1	TRBJ1-5	TGCGCCAGCAGCTTGACAGGGGAGATGGGTCAGCCCCAGCATTTT	CASSLTGEMGQPQHF
NA	NA	TRBV4-2	TRBJ1-1	TGTGCCAGCAGCCAGGAGCCCTGGACTTGGGACACTGAAGCTTTCTTT	CASSQEPWTWDTEAFF
TRBD1	few	TRBV19	TRBJ1-1	TGTGCCAGTAGTTCTGTCCCGGGACAGGGGGCCACTGAAGCTTTCTTT	CASSSVPGQGATEAFF
NA	NA	TRBV7-9	TRBJ1-1	TGTGCCAGCAGCCAGGCTCAGGGGACTGAAGCTTTCTTT	CASSQAQGTEAFF
TRBD2	many	TRBV4-3	TRBJ2-7	TGCGCCAGCAGCCAAAGCGGGGTCTCCTACGAGCAGTACTTC	CASSQSGVSYEQYF
NA	few	TRBV12-3/TRBV12-4	TRBJ1-2	TGTGCCAGCTCCTTCAGGGGAATCTATGGCTACACCTTC	CASSFRGIYGYTF
NA	few	TRBV20-1	TRBJ2-7	TGCAGTGCTAGTGTGGCCGGGGGTCGGTACTTC	CSASVAGGRYF
TRBD1	NA	TRBV4-1	TRBJ2-2	TGCGCCAGCAGCCCAGACAGGGCTGGCACCGGGGAGCTGTTTTTT	CASSPDRAGTGELFF
NA	NA	TRBV7-2	TRBJ1-1	TGTGCCAGCGGACACCCGAACACTGAAGCTTTCTTT	CASGHPNTEAFF
TRBD1	few	TRBV5-1	TRBJ1-2	TGCGCCAGCAGCTACGGACAGGGAGGTGGCTACACCTTC	CASSYGQGGGYTF
NA	NA	TRBV20-1	TRBJ2-5	TGCAGTGCTCGGTTGGTGTCCCAGTACTTC	CSARLVSQYF
NA	NA	TRBV12-3/TRBV12-4	TRBJ1-1	TGTGCCAGCAGTTGGGTCAGGGACACTGAAGCTTTCTTT	CASSWVRDTEAFF
NA	NA	TRBV11-2	TRBJ1-1	TGTGCCAGCAGCTTAACAGGGAGGGGGACTGAAGCTTTCTTT	CASSLTGRGTEAFF
NA	few	TRBV4-1	TRBJ1-3	TGCGCCAGCAGCCAAGTATCGGGTGGAAACACCATATATTTT	CASSQVSGGNTIYF